This TCR beta chain came from a study of blood T cell repertoires in COVID-19 (dated by TCRdb to 2018 to 2020). Looking at the study overall: The collaborator samples originated in the United States, Italy and Spain and spanned the acute and convalescent phases of COVID-19. The material from the prospective study consisted of cDNA or gDNA derived from T cells, B-cell-depleted T cells, or PBMCs. Subjects who had been exposed to COVID-19, were actively infected with it, or had recovered from it provided the deeply sampled blood TCRbeta repertoires that made up the dataset. A freely available public database, intended as a resource for researchers studying the immune response to SARS-CoV-2, is where the repertoires were released. Samples came from the ongoing ImmuneRACE study (first 160 participants) plus 1,254 subjects from 6 global collaborators. The sample metadata nearly always contained a de-identified subject ID, COVID-19 status, age in years and sex. Where available, HLA class I and class II types were obtained from metadata supplied by the sample provider rather than from assay-based typing. Points the paper makes about the study in general: The quantity of clinical and demographic metadata differed by source and by participant and was supplied without curation.

TCRbeta CDR3 regions were amplified from genomic DNA by means of the immunoSEQ Assay, a bias-controlled multiplex PCR. In the original analysis: Nucleated cell counts per sample were estimated from amplification of reference gene primers within the assay. To quantify the absolute abundance of each unique TCRbeta CDR3 rearrangement, sequence reads were collapsed and filtered. For each sample, productive Simpson clonality was calculated as the square root of Simpson's diversity index across productive rearrangements. The source is immuneACCESS, and TCRdb retained only in-frame sequences with V and J called. Part of the clones is not carried over; for the studies checked, unresolved V genes explain less than half of this, and the remainder is unexplained. Clone size and V and J calls were adopted from that table, with D and trimming inferred from the DNA. Counted in this sample were approximately 430,000 clones; more than 80% of them appeared once. In total, the top ten clones hold under 1.5% of the sample.

A remark on this clone: Its antigen has not been determined. Nothing much larger sits one base from this clone, and base qualities are not available.

Whole blood was collected in K2EDTA tubes by collaborating institutions according to the institutions' own protocols. For TCRbeta analysis, collaborators shipped samples in one of three forms: frozen whole blood, isolated PBMCs, or DNA extracted from either of those sample types. The origin of this receptor is a woman younger than 45 with active or convalescent COVID-19. The sample taken for sequencing was peripheral blood.

The CDR3 has the sequence CASSLGAGGGDEQYF. The DNA is as follows: TGTGCCAGCAGCTTAGGTGCCGGGGGGGGCGACGAGCAGTACTTC. Recombination linked TRBV11-1 to TRBJ2-7; the central 8 bases match TRBD2. Compared with germline, V lacks 1 base and J lacks 5 bases; bases without a gene match: 7. According to the germline V gene (reference sequence), CDR1 reads SGHAT and CDR2 reads FQDESV. The CDR3 spans 15 residues, from the cysteine through the phenylalanine. The read is trimmed to its CDR3 DNA, 45 bases read in frame from base 1.